Below, 15 T cell receptor beta chains from the same sample are listed, as sequenced in a study of persistence of HIV-infected CD4 T cells. Antigens for these TCRs are unknown. An overlapping HIV-1 Gag peptide pool stimulated these cells at approximately 1 ug/peptide/mL. Sorting of responding CD4+ T cells relied on upregulated CD40 ligand together with CD69. The libraries were made with immunoSEQ version 4 in survey mode. Clones were read by immunoSEQ multiplex PCR, and TCRdb kept only the in-frame ones, dropping some. This sample has some 13,000 clones, with approximately 68% found just once. The sample consisted of CD4+ T cells sorted from PBMCs after approximately 19-hour stimulation, taken from a patient who received antiretroviral therapy. These receptors were collected from an adult man with HIV who was CMV-seropositive.

The table lists this clone with a count of one. V and J are TRBV3-1 (or the pseudogene TRBV3-2) and TRBJ2-7; 12 bases line up with TRBD1. The CDR3 is 16 residues long. V lost 4 bases, J lost 5 bases, and 9 bases stayed unmatched. Germline V CDR1 and CDR2: LGHDT, YNNKEL (reference sequence). CDR3 bases: TGTGCCAGCAGCCGCCGGGGAGGGACAGGGGGCCACGAGCAGTACTTC. This codes for CASSRRGGTGGHEQYF.

The sample holds one count of this clone. This chain joins TRBV6-6 and TRBJ2-7, with 7 bases lining up with TRBD1. Germline assignment: CDR1 MNHNY and CDR2 SVGAGI (reference sequence). This CDR3 has 12 residues. The J segment lost 4 bases and the V segment lost 4 bases, leaving 1 base of the junction unmatched. CDR3 region: CASSSQGYEQYF. The CDR3 DNA reads TGTGCCAGCAGTTCACAGGGGTACGAGCAGTACTTC.

The gene calls are TRBV15 and TRBJ2-3, with D possibly matching TRBD2 (6 bases). V was pared by 0 bases and J by 0 bases, with 10 bases between. The CDR3 has 16 amino acids. In germline, CDR1 is LNHNV, CDR2 YYDKDF (reference sequence). The CDR3 DNA sequence: TGTGCCACCAGCAGAGAGGCGGGATATAGCACAGATACGCAGTATTTT. Translating it yields CATSREAGYSTDTQYF.

For this clone: Additional DNA sequences in this sample encode the identical CDR3. This chain links TRBV20-1 with TRBJ2-7; a possible D gene is TRBD2 (5 bases). The CDR3 is 11 amino acids. V lost 7 bases, J lost 3 bases, and 10 bases lay in between. Germline loops: CDR1 DFQATT, CDR2 SNEGSKA (reference sequence). CDR3 region: CSVRGSYEQYF. DNA of the CDR3: TGCAGTGTACGTGGGAGCTACGAGCAGTACTTC.

A few counts support this clone. The chain is built from TRBV6-6 and TRBJ2-5, with 8 bases identical to TRBD1. This CDR3 has 14 amino acids. V lost 4 bases, J lost 1 base, and 2 bases stayed unmatched. The V gene's germline CDR1 is MNHNY and CDR2 SVGAGI (reference sequence). The CDR3 region has the DNA TGTGCCAGCAGTTCGGACAGGGTCCAAGAGACCCAGTACTTC. Amino acid sequence: CASSSDRVQETQYF.

V is TRBV10-3 and J is TRBJ2-1, with 9 bases that match TRBD2. V shed 0 bases, J shed 9 bases, and the junction held 18 bases outside the gene matches. The CDR3 totals 19 residues. In germline, CDR1 is ENHRY, CDR2 SYGVKD. CDR3 sequence reads: CAISESSLGRGGYDTEQFF. CDR3 nucleotides: TGTGCCATCAGTGAGTCAAGCCTTGGGCGGGGGGGATATGATACTGAGCAGTTCTTC.

The chain carries TRBV30 and TRBJ2-2, with 9 positions matching TRBD2. The CDR3 consists of 15 residues. Losses at the gene ends were 2 bases for V and 8 bases for J; bases not matched to a gene: 9. The germline V gene encodes CDR1 GTSNPN and CDR2 SVGIG (reference sequence). CDR3 sequence reads: CAWSKVTSGLGELFF. DNA for the CDR3: TGTGCCTGGAGTAAAGTGACTAGCGGATTAGGGGAGCTGTTTTTT.

DNA for the CDR3: TGTGCCAGTAGTATAGATGTACAGACTTACGAGCAGTACTTC. This codes for CASSIDVQTYEQYF. This chain uses TRBV19 with TRBJ2-7; D not resolved. Trimming shortened V by 0 bases and J by 4 bases, and 10 bases separated the two germline ends. Germline CDR1 LNHDA, CDR2 SQIVND (reference sequence). The CDR3 has 14 amino acids.

This clone has only a few counts. The chain recombines TRBV7-2 with TRBJ1-1; D gene ambiguous. CDR3 length equals 14 residues. Germline loops: CDR1 SGHTA, CDR2 FQGNSA. V lost 1 base and J lost 1, with 7 bases in between. In DNA form, the CDR3 reads TGTGCCAGCAGCTTAGGAAACTCGAACACTGAAGCTTTCTTT. Amino acids: CASSLGNSNTEAFF.

This CDR3 reads CASSDSQGWYNEQFF. The CDR3 nucleotides read TGCGCCAGCAGTGATAGTCAGGGATGGTACAATGAGCAGTTCTTC. This chain links TRBV10-2 with TRBJ2-1; D is possibly TRBD1 (5 bases). The CDR3 runs to 15 residues. V dropped 3 bases and J dropped 4 bases, with 13 bases sitting between them. The germline gives CDR1 WSHSY, CDR2 SAAADI.

V gene TRBV2 combines with J gene TRBJ2-2; D ambiguous. The V and J ends lost 4 bases and 0 bases respectively, with 6 bases between them. CDR3 length: 14 amino acids. Per germline, CDR1 SNHLY and CDR2 FYNNEI. CDR3 amino acids: CASSVDANTGELFF. The CDR3 nucleotides read TGTGCCAGCAGTGTTGACGCGAACACCGGGGAGCTGTTTTTT.

The rearrangement joins TRBV7-9 to TRBJ2-5, with TRBD1 as a possible D gene (6 bases). V dropped 1 base and J dropped 4 bases, with 13 bases sitting between them. Germline V gene sequence: CDR1 SEHNR, CDR2 FQNEAQ (reference sequence). The CDR3 has 15 amino acids. The DNA for the CDR3 is TGTGCCAGCAGCTTAGTGGCATTAGGGGGAGAGACCCAGTACTTC. Translated, it gives CASSLVALGGETQYF.

This clone was observed a single time. The CDR3 DNA reads TGTGCCAGCAGTTTAACCCCTTGGTACGAGCAGTACTTC. Translating gives CASSLTPWYEQYF. The rearrangement uses TRBV12-3 or TRBV12-4 and TRBJ2-7; D not resolved. The CDR3 has 13 amino acids. Trimming shortened V by 2 bases and J by 4 bases, and 9 bases separated the two germline ends.

The chain recombines TRBV7-6 with TRBJ1-1; D remains unclear. This CDR3 is 14 amino acids long. CDR1 is SGHVS, CDR2 FNYEAQ, per germline. Trimming cost V 4 bases and J 5 bases, with 14 bases left between them. In nucleotides, the CDR3 is TGTGCCAGCAGCTCGGATCCCGGTGGAACTGAAGCTTTCTTT. Translated, it gives CASSSDPGGTEAFF.

This clone was recorded a few times. Other DNA sequences within the sample encode an identical CDR3. The gene calls are TRBV4-3 and TRBJ2-7, with 10 nucleotides matching TRBD2. Germline V gives CDR1 LGHNA, CDR2 YSLEER. Losses at the gene ends were 1 base for V and 4 bases for J; bases not matched to a gene: 4. The length of the CDR3 is 15 residues. For the CDR3, the DNA is TGCGCCAGCAGCCAAGGACTAGCGGGTGTATACGAGCAGTACTTC. It is translated as CASSQGLAGVYEQYF.